The present TCR beta chain was sequenced within a study of blood T cell repertoires in COVID-19. Study background: Samples came from the United States, Italy and Spain, spanning acute and convalescent COVID-19. In each case, the material was cDNA or gDNA derived from T cells, B-cell-depleted T cells, or PBMCs.

V trimming: 7 bases; J trimming: 5 bases; junction bases outside the gene matches: 8. The CDR3 totals 15 residues. Germline V gives CDR1 MNHEY, CDR2 SVGAGI. Some clones are missing from TCRdb's copy, which holds only in-frame ones; the method was immunoSEQ multiplex PCR. Here the sample spans about 200,000 clones, around nine tenths being singletons. The chain uses TRBV6-5 and TRBJ2-2; 9 nucleotides agree with TRBD1. Material: peripheral blood. The receptor was isolated from a man between 60 and 75 years old who had recovered from COVID-19. As DNA, the CDR3 is TGTGCCAGCAAACCTACAGGGGGCCAGACCGGGGAGCTGTTTTTT. As protein: CASKPTGGQTGELFF.